This T cell receptor (beta chain) stems from a study of blood T cells in healthy people across ages. Study details: The template switching approach captured approximately one barcoded beta molecule for every two T cells.

A second PCR, run for roughly 7 to 11 cycles, used a sample-barcoded 5' primer plus a J-beta primer mix. A single record per CDR3 protein comes from TCRdb applying MiXCR to the 5' RACE reads. The data show about a million distinct CDR3 sequences, around 54% seen once. Study-level results: The study could not conclusively compare naive and antigen-experienced cells, given its unsorted PBMCs. Total diversity from one million sequenced T cells was likely underestimated.

Germline-derived CDR1 and CDR2 are MGHRA and YSYEKL. Deletions cut 5 bases from V and 1 base from J, with 13 bases between. The CDR3 covers 15 residues. Comments on this clonotype: Its matching antigen is unknown.

The V and J genes are TRBV4-1 and TRBJ2-3, with D unresolved. The TCR originated in a woman in her fifties or sixties in good health. Sequenced: blood. In nucleotides, the CDR3 is TGCGCCAGCAGCGCCGCCCTCTATCGCACAGATACGCAGTATTTT. It codes for CASSAALYRTDTQYF.